Each of the 3 T cell receptor beta chains below was sequenced from the same sample in a study of blood T cell repertoires in COVID-19. Profiled with immunoSEQ multiplex PCR; TCRdb holds only in-frame clones, not every one. The sample comprises approximately 72,000 clones, roughly 86% of which are singletons, and around 13% rests with the top ten. Sequenced material: peripheral blood. Receptors originate from a woman aged 55-75 years with acute or convalescent COVID-19.

The chain employs TRBV19 and TRBJ1-5; 9 positions match TRBD1. V was pared by 6 bases and J by 5 bases, with 5 bases of the junction left unmatched. The CDR3 contains 14 residues. The germline CDR1 and CDR2 sequences are LNHDA and SQIVND (reference sequence). The CDR3 bases are TGTGCCAGTAGATTGACAGGGGGAGATCAGCCCCAGCATTTT. Residues: CASRLTGGDQPQHF.

This clone counts as medium-sized. The chain recombines TRBV6-1 with TRBJ1-5; D is possibly TRBD1 (6 bases). Germline CDR1 is MNHNS and CDR2 is SASEGT. There are 14 residues in the CDR3. Trimming took off 2 bases at V and 6 bases at J, with 11 bases between the two ends. For the CDR3, the DNA is TGTGCCAGCAGTGAAAGGGGGTTTTTTCAGCCCCAGCATTTT. This encodes CASSERGFFQPQHF.

The chain combines TRBV9 with TRBJ2-1; a weak D match, TRBD2 (6 bases). Trimming stripped 3 bases from V and 0 bases from J, with 10 bases between. Germline values: CDR1 SGDLS, CDR2 YYNGEE. The CDR3 extends over 15 amino acids. CDR3 sequence: CASSAVAASYNEQFF. The CDR3 DNA is TGTGCCAGCAGCGCCGTAGCGGCCTCCTACAATGAGCAGTTCTTC. Full variable domain (outside the CDR3, taken from reference TRBV9 and TRBJ2-1): DSGVTQTPKHLITATGQRVTLRCSPRSGDLSVYWYQQSLDQGLQFLIQYYNGEERAKGNILERFSAQQFPDLHSELNLSSLELGDSALYFCASSAVAASYNEQFFGPGTRLTVL.